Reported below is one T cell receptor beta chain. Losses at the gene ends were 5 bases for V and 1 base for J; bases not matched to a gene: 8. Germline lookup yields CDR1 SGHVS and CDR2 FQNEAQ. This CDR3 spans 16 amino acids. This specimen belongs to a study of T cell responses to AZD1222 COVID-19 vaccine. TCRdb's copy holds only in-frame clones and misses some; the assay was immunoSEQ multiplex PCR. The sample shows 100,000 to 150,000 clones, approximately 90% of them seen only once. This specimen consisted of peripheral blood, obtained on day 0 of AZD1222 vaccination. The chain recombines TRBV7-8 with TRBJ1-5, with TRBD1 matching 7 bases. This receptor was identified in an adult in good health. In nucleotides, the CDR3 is TGTGCCAGCAGCCCACCGGGGGGACAGAGCAATCAGCCCCAGCATTTT. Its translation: CASSPPGGQSNQPQHF.